This T cell receptor beta chain was captured in a study of persistence of HIV-infected CD4 T cells. As regards this clone: The target antigen is unknown.

Sequencing used immunoSEQ version 4 in survey mode. Sequencing used immunoSEQ multiplex PCR; TCRdb keeps in-frame clones, though not all of them. The sample lists 25,000 to 35,000 clones; 80% to 90% were seen once. The CDR3 spans 14 residues. V dropped 5 bases and J dropped 1 base, with 11 bases sitting between them. From germline, CDR1 is SGHVS and CDR2 FQNEAQ. Cells were stimulated with CMV-infected fibroblast lysates at approximately 10 ug/mL. CD40L/CD69 double-negative CD45RO-high memory CD4+ T cells were collected. The source is an adult man with HIV who was CMV-seropositive. The chain has TRBV7-8 and TRBJ1-1, with D unresolved. The starting material was CD4+ T cells sorted from PBMCs after roughly 18-hour stimulation, obtained from a patient who received antiretroviral therapy. The CDR3: CASSPQTSNTEAFF. The CDR3 coding sequence is TGTGCCAGCAGCCCTCAGACCTCGAACACTGAAGCTTTCTTT.